The 28 T cell receptor beta chains reported below all come from one sample, sequenced in a study of blood T cell repertoires in COVID-19. Sequencing was performed with immunoSEQ multiplex PCR; in TCRdb, only in-frame clones are kept and a portion is missing. The data hold 190,000 or so clones, with about 86% observed a single time. Sequencing used PBMCs or T cells enriched from blood (not recorded which). These receptors all come from a man between 35 and 55 years old who had recovered from COVID-19.

This chain uses TRBV5-1 with TRBJ1-2, with unresolved D. V was shortened by 3 bases and J by 6 bases, with 12 bases between the two germline ends. This CDR3 comprises 13 residues. CDR1 and CDR2 from the germline V gene are SGHRS and YFSETQ. This CDR3 reads CASSSAGLNGYTF. The CDR3 DNA follows: TGCGCCAGCAGCTCGGCGGGGTTGAATGGCTACACCTTC. The whole variable domain, remainder taken from reference TRBV5-1 and TRBJ1-2, is KAGVTQTPRYLIKTRGQQVTLSCSPISGHRSVSWYQQTPGQGLQFLFEYFSETQRNKGNFPGRFSGRQFSNSRSEMNVSTLELGDSALYLCASSSAGLNGYTFGSGTRLTVV.

The rearrangement uses TRBV9 and TRBJ2-1; 10 bases align to TRBD2. Trimming cost V 0 bases and J 9 bases; bases outside gene matches: 15. The V gene's germline CDR1 is SGDLS and CDR2 YYNGEE. This CDR3 is 18 amino acids long. CDR3 amino acids: CASSVVSGGASPTSEQFF. For the CDR3, the DNA is TGTGCCAGCAGCGTAGTGAGCGGGGGGGCTAGTCCTACAAGTGAGCAGTTCTTC.

This clone was found a few times. The chain has TRBV5-1 and TRBJ2-2; 7 bases are shared with TRBD1. The CDR3 is made up of 15 amino acids. The germline V gene has CDR1 SGHRS and CDR2 YFSETQ. The J segment lost 3 bases and the V segment lost 3 bases, leaving 5 bases of the junction unmatched. CDR3 sequence reads: CASSYQTGDTGELFF. The CDR3 nucleotides read TGCGCCAGCAGCTACCAAACAGGGGACACCGGGGAGCTGTTTTTT.

The rearrangement uses TRBV30 and TRBJ2-4; 8 nucleotides agree with TRBD2. The germline V gene has CDR1 GTSNPN and CDR2 SVGIG (reference sequence). The J segment lost 7 bases and the V segment lost 5 bases, leaving 7 bases of the junction unmatched. The CDR3 covers 13 residues. CDR3 sequence (DNA): TGTGCCTGGGCCGGACTAGCAGCTAACATTCAGTACTTC. Its protein is CAWAGLAANIQYF.

This chain joins TRBV7-9 and TRBJ1-2; unclear D gene. The V and J ends lost 1 base and 2 bases respectively, with 8 bases between them. This CDR3 contains 14 residues. CDR1 SEHNR and CDR2 FQNEAQ come from the germline V gene (reference sequence). The CDR3 region has the DNA TGTGCCAGCAGCTTAGGGGCTCCGAACTATGGCTACACCTTC. Protein: CASSLGAPNYGYTF. Supplemented by reference TRBV7-9 and TRBJ1-2, the full variable domain reads DTGVSQNPRHKITKRGQNVTFRCDPISEHNRLYWYRQTLGQGPEFLTYFQNEAQLEKSRLLSDRFSAERPKGSFSTLEIQRTEQGDSAMYLCASSLGAPNYGYTFGSGTRLTVV.

This clone was counted a single time. J is TRBJ2-7 and V is TRBV11-2, with D unresolved. The V and J ends lost 2 bases and 2 bases respectively, with 16 bases between them. Germline V lookup: CDR1 SGHAT, CDR2 FQNNGV. There are 16 residues in the CDR3. Here the CDR3 reads CASSLFWAENTYEQYF. CDR3 in DNA: TGTGCCAGCAGCTTATTCTGGGCAGAGAACACCTACGAGCAGTACTTC.

V gene TRBV7-9 combines with J gene TRBJ1-1; 7 bases match TRBD1. Germline CDR1 SEHNR, CDR2 FQNEAQ (reference sequence). The CDR3 has 15 amino acids. The junction had 9 bases not matched to a gene; V was cut back by 2 bases and J by 6 bases. DNA for the CDR3: TGTGCCAGCAGCTTACCTACAGGGGATGTTCCTGAAGCTTTCTTT. As protein: CASSLPTGDVPEAFF.

In this sample, this clone turned up once. CDR3 sequence: CASSPRDRAPDTQYF. The CDR3 nucleotides read TGTGCCAGCTCACCCCGGGACAGGGCGCCAGATACGCAGTATTTT. The chain links TRBV18 to TRBJ2-3; 9 nucleotides match TRBD1. Trimming took 3 bases from V and 4 from J; bases not matched to a gene: 5. This CDR3 has 15 residues. Per the germline V gene, CDR1 is KGHSH and CDR2 is LQKENI.

The chain couples TRBV7-2 to TRBJ1-2, with TRBD1 identical over 7 bases. V lost 3 bases, J lost 0 bases, and 10 bases stayed unmatched. CDR3 length equals 17 residues. Germline CDR1 reads SGHTA; CDR2 reads FQGNSA. This CDR3 is CASSFMTGSFSNYGYTF. CDR3 in DNA: TGTGCCAGCAGCTTTATGACAGGGTCTTTTTCTAACTATGGCTACACCTTC.

The V call is TRBV7-6, the J call TRBJ1-4; 8 bases are a match to TRBD1. The CDR3 length is 13 residues. The V gene's germline CDR1 is SGHVS and CDR2 FNYEAQ. The ends lost 5 bases at V and 5 bases at J; junction bases unmatched: 1. The CDR3 here is CASSRDRNEKLFF. DNA for the CDR3: TGTGCCAGCAGCCGGGACAGGAATGAAAAACTGTTTTTT.

The sample holds a few counts of this clone. CDR3 loop: CASSSPGTGNQPQHF. DNA of the CDR3: TGTGCCAGCAGCTCTCCCGGGACAGGCAATCAGCCCCAGCATTTT. The genes are TRBV7-8 and TRBJ1-5; 7 nucleotides match TRBD1. Germline CDR1 and CDR2: SGHVS and FQNEAQ. Trimming removed 4 bases from V and 2 bases from J; junction bases left unmatched: 5. CDR3 size: 15 residues.

This chain links TRBV27 with TRBJ1-6; the D gene is possibly TRBD1 (5 bases). Germline V CDR1 and CDR2: MNHEY, SMNVEV (reference sequence). The CDR3 length is 16 residues. V shed 6 bases and J shed 0 bases, with 12 bases lying between them. CDR3 residues: CASSADIYSYNSPLHF. In DNA, the CDR3 is TGTGCCAGCAGCGCGGACATCTACTCCTATAATTCACCCCTCCACTTT.

V and J are TRBV6-5 and TRBJ2-7, with D possibly TRBD1 on 5 matching bases. V lost 5 bases to trimming and J lost 6 bases, with 17 bases between them. CDR1 and CDR2 (germline): MNHEY, SVGAGI. The CDR3 extends over 14 amino acids. The CDR3 region has the DNA TGTGCCAGCAGTAGCCCCGGAACAGGCGGCGAGCAGTACTTC. Translated: CASSSPGTGGEQYF.

The chain joins TRBV30 to TRBJ1-4, with D unclear. Germline CDR1 and CDR2: GTSNPN and SVGIG (reference sequence). CDR3 length: 13 amino acids. Trimming removed 0 bases from V and 8 bases from J, with 10 bases in between. The CDR3 nucleotides are TGTGCCTGGAGTGTCGGAGCGGGGGAAAAACTGTTTTTT. It encodes CAWSVGAGEKLFF.

The chain uses TRBV5-1 and TRBJ1-4; maybe TRBD1 (5 bases). The CDR3 loop spans 15 amino acids. Deletions cut 1 base from V and 8 bases from J, with 15 bases between. Germline assignment: CDR1 SGHRS and CDR2 YFSETQ. CDR3 sequence (DNA): TGCGCCAGCAGCTTGATCGGGGGATTAGAAGAAAAACTGTTTTTT. Translation: CASSLIGGLEEKLFF.

The chain is built from TRBV27 and TRBJ1-4, with 10 bases identical to TRBD1. V shed 5 bases and J 6 bases; nucleotides not matched to a gene: 3. This CDR3 comprises 14 residues. Germline CDR1 MNHEY, CDR2 SMNVEV (reference sequence). CDR3 in DNA: TGTGCCAGCAGTGACAGGGGGCTGGATGAAAAACTGTTTTTT. Protein product: CASSDRGLDEKLFF.

The V call is TRBV30, the J call TRBJ2-1, with TRBD1 as a possible D gene (6 bases). V was cut by 0 bases and J by 4 bases, with 13 bases left in between. CDR3 length: 15 residues. Germline values: CDR1 GTSNPN, CDR2 SVGIG (reference sequence). CDR3 sequence reads: CAWSVRGRGYNEQFF. DNA of the CDR3: TGTGCCTGGAGTGTACGTGGCAGGGGATACAATGAGCAGTTCTTC.

In its sample, this clone was seen a few times. As DNA, the CDR3 is TGTGCCAGCAATCAAGAATTCGGGGGCAATCAGCCCCAGCATTTT. Translated, it gives CASNQEFGGNQPQHF. V is TRBV27 and J is TRBJ1-5; no clear D gene. Germline CDR1 MNHEY, CDR2 SMNVEV (reference sequence). V was clipped by 7 bases and J by 2 bases, with 15 bases between them. The CDR3 consists of 15 residues.

The chain is built from TRBV9 and TRBJ2-7; D is possibly TRBD2 (6 bases). Trimming removed 2 bases at V and 6 bases at J, with 12 bases between. CDR3 length equals 13 residues. CDR1 and CDR2 from the germline V gene are SGDLS and YYNGEE. CDR3 sequence reads: CASSVGDLGEQYF. CDR3 DNA: TGTGCCAGCAGCGTGGGGGACTTGGGCGAGCAGTACTTC. The full variable domain, with the rest looked up from reference TRBV9 and TRBJ2-7, is DSGVTQTPKHLITATGQRVTLRCSPRSGDLSVYWYQQSLDQGLQFLIQYYNGEERAKGNILERFSAQQFPDLHSELNLSSLELGDSALYFCASSVGDLGEQYFGPGTRLTVT.

The rearrangement joins TRBV30 to TRBJ2-1, with D perhaps TRBD2 (5 bases). Germline CDR1 reads GTSNPN; CDR2 reads SVGIG (reference sequence). Trimming took off 2 bases at V and 0 bases at J, with 8 bases between the two ends. This CDR3 has 14 amino acids. CDR3 in amino acids: CAWSPGFSYNEQFF. As DNA, the CDR3 is TGTGCCTGGAGTCCGGGGTTCTCCTACAATGAGCAGTTCTTC. The full variable domain, its missing parts supplied by reference TRBV30 and TRBJ2-1, is SQTIHQWPATLVQPVGSPLSLECTVEGTSNPNLYWYRQAAGRGLQLLFYSVGIGQISSEVPQNLSASRPQDRQFILSSKKLLLSDSGFYLCAWSPGFSYNEQFFGPGTRLTVL.

This chain connects TRBV6-5 to TRBJ2-1; no firm D call. This CDR3 has 16 residues. Trimming shortened V by 2 bases and J by 0 bases, and 11 bases separated the two germline ends. Germline-derived CDR1 and CDR2 are MNHEY and SVGAGI. The DNA for the CDR3 is TGTGCCAGCAGTTACACCGACGGGTTCTCCTACAATGAGCAGTTCTTC. Its protein product is CASSYTDGFSYNEQFF.

V usage is TRBV5-6 and J usage is TRBJ1-2, with D perhaps matching TRBD1 (5 bases). Germline assignment: CDR1 SGHDT and CDR2 YYEEEE. V was clipped by 2 bases and J by 4 bases, with 12 bases between them. This CDR3 has 14 residues. The CDR3 bases are TGTGCCAGCAGCTTCTTAGACAGATTCTATGGCTACACCTTC. Its protein product is CASSFLDRFYGYTF.

The gene calls are TRBV18 and TRBJ1-5; possibly TRBD1 for D (6 bases). This CDR3 spans 16 amino acids. Trimming stripped 4 bases from V and 0 bases from J, with 13 bases between. Germline V CDR1 and CDR2: KGHSH, LQKENI. The CDR3 loop is CASSRRTDNSNQPQHF. For the CDR3, the DNA is TGTGCCAGCTCACGAAGGACAGACAATAGCAATCAGCCCCAGCATTTT. Filled out from reference TRBV18 and TRBJ1-5, the complete variable domain reads NAGVMQNPRHLVRRRGQEARLRCSPMKGHSHVYWYRQLPEEGLKFMVYLQKENIIDESGMPKERFSAEFPKEGPSILRIQQVVRGDSAAYFCASSRRTDNSNQPQHFGDGTRLSIL.

V usage is TRBV2 and J usage is TRBJ2-7; D is undetermined. CDR1 and CDR2 (germline): SNHLY, FYNNEI. The CDR3 consists of 13 residues. Trimming left V 6 bases short and J 7 bases short, with 16 bases between. CDR3 region: CASSSRVDGEQYF. The CDR3, as DNA: TGTGCCAGCAGCTCCCGGGTCGACGGAGAGCAGTACTTC. The full variable domain, with the rest looked up from reference TRBV2 and TRBJ2-7, is EPEVTQTPSHQVTQMGQEVILRCVPISNHLYFYWYRQILGQKVEFLVSFYNNEISEKSEIFDDQFSVERPDGSNFTLKIRSTKLEDSAMYFCASSSRVDGEQYFGPGTRLTVT.

This chain connects TRBV5-1 to TRBJ1-1; TRBD1 might be the D (6 bases). The V gene lost 4 bases and the J gene lost 0 bases, with 16 bases spanning the gap. Germline V gene sequence: CDR1 SGHRS, CDR2 YFSETQ. The CDR3 totals 16 residues. CDR3 DNA sequence: TGCGCCAGCAGCAAGACAGGCACGTTGCTGAACACTGAAGCTTTCTTT. Translated, it gives CASSKTGTLLNTEAFF.

The chain has TRBV2 and TRBJ1-2; D uncertain. V was cut by 9 bases and J by 0 bases, with 17 bases left in between. Germline V gene lookup returns CDR1 SNHLY and CDR2 FYNNEI. The CDR3 extends over 15 amino acids. In DNA, the CDR3 is TGTGCCAGTACTCTAGACGACGGGACTAACTATGGCTACACCTTC. It specifies CASTLDDGTNYGYTF.

The rearrangement links TRBV3-1 (or the pseudogene TRBV3-2) to TRBJ2-3; 10 nucleotides align to TRBD2. This CDR3 is 14 amino acids long. Germline-derived CDR1 and CDR2 are LGHDT and YNNKEL (reference sequence). The V gene end was trimmed by 8 bases and the J gene end by 4 bases; junction bases not matched to a gene: 6. The CDR3 loop is CASWASGGADTQYF. CDR3 sequence (DNA): TGTGCCAGCTGGGCTAGCGGGGGCGCAGATACGCAGTATTTT.

This chain uses TRBV3-1 (or the pseudogene TRBV3-2) with TRBJ1-2; TRBD1 matches 8 bases. Trimming at V came to 2 bases and at J to 2 bases, leaving 4 bases not matched to a gene. The CDR3 covers 15 residues. The V gene's germline CDR1 is LGHDT and CDR2 YNNKEL (reference sequence). The chain's CDR3 is CASSQRQGRNYGYTF. CDR3 coding DNA: TGTGCCAGCAGCCAACGACAGGGGCGGAACTATGGCTACACCTTC.